Listed here are 26 T cell receptor beta chains from one sample, sequenced in a study of shared T cell receptors in the human thymus. Here immunoSEQ multiplex PCR was the method, and the copy in TCRdb shows in-frame clones only, minus some. The sample yields some 400,000 clones, just under 95% seen once. The specimen was thymocytes. The source is a human donor.

The chain employs TRBV15 and TRBJ2-2, with TRBD2 as a possible D gene (6 bases). The CDR3 is 15 residues long. With 3 bases removed from V and 11 bases from J, the gap between germline ends came to 19 bases. CDR1 is LNHNV, CDR2 YYDKDF, per germline (reference sequence). Here the CDR3 DNA reads TGTGCCACCAGCAGGCTACGGGACTCCAAAGCCGAGCTGTTTTTT. It encodes CATSRLRDSKAELFF.

The chain has TRBV7-8 and TRBJ2-1, with TRBD2 identical over 8 bases. Per the germline V gene, CDR1 is SGHVS and CDR2 is FQNEAQ. V shed 0 bases, J shed 8 bases, and the junction held 9 bases outside the gene matches. The CDR3 extends over 16 amino acids. The CDR3 loop reads CASSLAASGRVDEQFF. CDR3 nucleotide sequence: TGTGCCAGCAGCTTAGCTGCCAGCGGGAGAGTAGATGAGCAGTTCTTC.

This clone has just one count. The chain joins TRBV5-5 to TRBJ1-5, with D perhaps matching TRBD1 (6 bases). Trimming cost V 2 bases and J 6 bases, with 21 bases left between them. The CDR3 spans 17 residues. CDR1 is SGHKS and CDR2 is YYEKEE in the germline V gene (reference sequence). The CDR3 DNA reads as TGTGCCAGCAGCTTTGTTTTCCAGGGGCTAACAGGTCAGCCCCAGCATTTT. This encodes CASSFVFQGLTGQPQHF.

V gene TRBV28 combines with J gene TRBJ2-6, with D possibly TRBD2 on 6 matching bases. V was trimmed by 7 bases and J by 0 bases, leaving 13 bases between them. Germline assignment: CDR1 MDHEN and CDR2 SYDVKM. The CDR3 is made up of 16 amino acids. The CDR3, as DNA: TGTGCCAGCATTATGGGACTGAGCTCTGGGGCCAACGTCCTGACTTTC. This encodes CASIMGLSSGANVLTF.

The chain combines TRBV30 with TRBJ2-7; 7 bases align to TRBD1. Germline V CDR1 and CDR2: GTSNPN, SVGIG (reference sequence). V gave up 2 bases and J gave up 4 bases; unmatched junction bases: 8. CDR3 length: 14 amino acids. CDR3 residues: CAWSSDRRNYEQYF. The DNA for the CDR3 is TGTGCCTGGAGTTCGGACAGGAGAAATTACGAGCAGTACTTC.

The chain uses TRBV19 and TRBJ2-1, with 9 bases matching TRBD2. Per germline, CDR1 LNHDA and CDR2 SQIVND (reference sequence). J gave up 2 bases and V 7 bases, and 6 bases lay outside the gene matches. The CDR3 length is 15 residues. The CDR3 sequence: CASTVAGEPYNEQFF. The CDR3 coding sequence is TGTGCCAGTACCGTAGCGGGAGAGCCCTACAATGAGCAGTTCTTC.

This chain connects TRBV7-3 to TRBJ2-1, with 14 bases that match TRBD2. This CDR3 has 23 amino acids. Germline trimming cut 1 base from V and 6 bases from J; bases unmatched to any gene: 23. The germline V gene encodes CDR1 SGHTA and CDR2 FQGTGA. Here the CDR3 reads CASSLRWGIRLAGGPVVGNEQFF. The DNA for the CDR3 is TGTGCCAGCAGCTTAAGGTGGGGGATTCGACTAGCGGGAGGGCCGGTAGTTGGCAATGAGCAGTTCTTC.

The genes are TRBV2 and TRBJ2-7; the D gene is possibly TRBD2 (6 bases). Looked up from germline, CDR1 is SNHLY and CDR2 is FYNNEI. This CDR3 spans 14 amino acids. Trimming took off 6 bases at V and 0 bases at J, with 12 bases between the two ends. The CDR3 sequence: CASRKTSRSYEQYF. CDR3 coding DNA: TGTGCCAGCAGAAAAACTAGCCGCTCCTACGAGCAGTACTTC.

This clone occurred once. CDR3 bases: TGTGCCAGCAGACCTAGCGGGAGTGCCATTCGTGAGCAGTTCTTC. Translation: CASRPSGSAIREQFF. The chain has TRBV6-4 and TRBJ2-1, with 10 bases aligning to TRBD2. CDR3 length: 15 amino acids. Germline V CDR1 and CDR2: MRHNA, SNTAGT. J was trimmed by 9 bases and V by 6 bases; bases with no gene match: 11.

This chain links TRBV6-4 with TRBJ2-7; unclear D gene. The CDR3 totals 15 residues. Germline CDR1 MRHNA, CDR2 SNTAGT. The ends were cut back, 6 bases at V and 0 bases at J, with 15 bases in the middle. This chain's CDR3 is CASSPSFPPSYEQYF. The CDR3 bases are TGTGCCAGCAGCCCTTCTTTCCCTCCCTCCTACGAGCAGTACTTC.

The rearrangement uses TRBV27 and TRBJ2-5; possible D gene TRBD2, 6 bases. The DNA end is more similar to TRBJ2-7, so the J call may be wrong. Looked up from germline, CDR1 is MNHEY and CDR2 is SMNVEV (reference sequence). The CDR3 has 15 residues. DNA of the CDR3: TGTGCCAGCAGCCCGCCTCCGGGGAGGACCTACGAGCAGTACTTC. The encoded protein is CASSPPPGRTYEQYF.

This clone was counted a single time. The junction differs from germline at one of its ends, possibly a read error. The chain recombines TRBV30 with TRBJ2-7; a weak D match, TRBD1 (5 bases). The CDR3 runs 10 residues. Germline CDR1 is GTSNPN and CDR2 is SVGIG (reference sequence). CDR3 in DNA: TGTGCCTGCAACAGGCCTCTCCGAACCTTC. The encoded protein is CACNRPLRTF.

V gene TRBV9 combines with J gene TRBJ1-1; the D gene is possibly TRBD1 (6 bases). The germline V and J ends were trimmed by 3 bases and 4 bases, with 19 bases remaining between them. This CDR3 comprises 16 residues. Germline-derived CDR1 and CDR2 are SGDLS and YYNGEE. The CDR3 protein is CASSGTCSGDGTEAFF. Here the CDR3 DNA reads TGTGCCAGCAGCGGAACCTGCTCAGGGGATGGCACTGAAGCTTTCTTT.

The rearrangement links TRBV25-1 to TRBJ1-1; D unresolved. CDR3 length: 12 amino acids. With 4 bases removed from V and 5 bases from J, the gap between germline ends came to 8 bases. The germline CDR1 and CDR2 sequences are MGHDK and SYGVNS. Written as DNA, the CDR3 is TGTGCCAGCAGTGCCGACAAGACTGAAGCTTTCTTT. The encoded protein is CASSADKTEAFF.

The chain has TRBV6-5 and TRBJ2-3; 7 bases are shared with TRBD2. The V gene's germline CDR1 is MNHEY and CDR2 SVGAGI. Trimming removed 2 bases from V and 1 base from J; junction bases left unmatched: 3. The CDR3 loop spans 15 amino acids. The chain's CDR3 is CASSYGGEGTDTQYF. The CDR3, as DNA: TGTGCCAGCAGTTACGGGGGGGAAGGCACAGATACGCAGTATTTT.

The chain recombines TRBV11-2 with TRBJ1-1; no reliable D call. Germline values: CDR1 SGHAT, CDR2 FQNNGV. CDR3 length: 17 residues. The germline V and J ends were trimmed by 1 base and 1 base, with 16 bases remaining between them. The CDR3 loop is CASSLVRGVFTNTEAFF. In nucleotides, the CDR3 is TGTGCCAGCAGCTTAGTCCGGGGAGTCTTCACGAACACTGAAGCTTTCTTT.

The chain joins TRBV6-5 to TRBJ1-2, with D uncertain. CDR1 and CDR2 (germline): MNHEY, SVGAGI. Trimming removed 6 bases from V and 6 bases from J, with 11 bases in between. This CDR3 has 12 residues. CDR3 protein: CASSRQKHGYTF. The CDR3 region has the DNA TGTGCCAGCAGCCGACAAAAGCATGGCTACACCTTC.

V gene TRBV10-2 combines with J gene TRBJ2-1, with D tentatively TRBD2 (6 bases). Per germline, CDR1 WSHSY and CDR2 SAAADI. The ends were cut back, 2 bases at V and 3 bases at J, with 17 bases in the middle. The CDR3 length is 17 residues. Written as DNA, the CDR3 is TGCGCCAGCAGTGAGCCGTTTCTGCGGGAACTCTACAATGAGCAGTTCTTC. Protein product: CASSEPFLRELYNEQFF.

This chain uses TRBV4-3 with TRBJ2-3; D is possibly TRBD2 (6 bases). There are 15 residues in the CDR3. The germline V gene has CDR1 LGHNA and CDR2 YSLEER. V dropped 1 base and J dropped 6 bases, with 14 bases sitting between them. The DNA of the CDR3 is TGCGCCAGCAGCCAAGCCAGCGGGCAAAGGGATACGCAGTATTTT. It yields the protein CASSQASGQRDTQYF.

The chain uses TRBV27 and TRBJ2-3; 9 bases fit TRBD1. The trim removed 7 bases at V and 4 bases at J, leaving 6 bases unmatched. CDR1 MNHEY and CDR2 SMNVEV come from the germline V gene (reference sequence). The CDR3 has 14 residues. In DNA form, the CDR3 reads TGTGCCAGCATTTACAGGGGGCGACCAGATACGCAGTATTTT. It encodes CASIYRGRPDTQYF.

The rearrangement uses TRBV27 and TRBJ2-5; D unclear. In germline, CDR1 is MNHEY, CDR2 SMNVEV (reference sequence). This CDR3 contains 14 residues. The V gene lost 5 bases and the J gene lost 5 bases, with 15 bases spanning the gap. The CDR3 loop reads CASSRVGVRETQYF. CDR3 nucleotides: TGTGCCAGCAGTCGGGTTGGGGTGCGGGAGACCCAGTACTTC.

The genes are TRBV19 and TRBJ2-1; D perhaps matches TRBD1 (6 bases). The CDR3 totals 14 residues. CDR1 and CDR2 (germline): LNHDA, SQIVND (reference sequence). Trimming removed 4 bases from V and 2 bases from J, with 9 bases in between. In DNA form, the CDR3 reads TGTGCCAGTAGTAACCGACAGGCCTACAATGAGCAGTTCTTC. This encodes CASSNRQAYNEQFF.

The chain uses TRBV28 and TRBJ1-5; no clear D gene. V was cut by 5 bases and J by 8 bases, with 16 bases left in between. This CDR3 spans 14 amino acids. In germline, CDR1 is MDHEN, CDR2 SYDVKM. CDR3 loop: CASSAPGFWEPQHF. CDR3 bases: TGTGCCAGCAGTGCGCCAGGTTTTTGGGAGCCCCAGCATTTT.

The chain employs TRBV4-3 and TRBJ1-4; D possibly corresponds to TRBD1 (6 bases). Between the trimmed V and J ends, which lost 1 base and 2 bases, there was a span of 11 bases. The CDR3 covers 16 residues. Germline CDR1 LGHNA, CDR2 YSLEER. This CDR3 is CASSQGRTGTNEKLFF. CDR3 sequence (DNA): TGCGCCAGCAGCCAAGGACGTACAGGGACTAATGAAAAACTGTTTTTT.

The CDR3 is CASSCPPRDNSYEQYF. As DNA, the CDR3 is TGTGCCAGCAGTTGCCCCCCCCGGGACAACTCCTACGAGCAGTACTTC. The chain carries TRBV28 and TRBJ2-7; weak D call: TRBD1 (6 bases). Between the trimmed V and J ends, which lost 4 bases and 0 bases, there was a span of 16 bases. The CDR3 runs 16 residues. Germline CDR1 reads MDHEN; CDR2 reads SYDVKM.

The rearrangement uses TRBV29-1 and TRBJ2-2, with 9 nucleotides matching TRBD1. The CDR3 extends over 18 amino acids. Germline lookup yields CDR1 SQVTM and CDR2 ANQGSEA. Germline trimming cut 1 base from V and 3 bases from J; bases unmatched to any gene: 12. The CDR3 sequence: CSVEVGPGQGRYTGELFF. The CDR3 DNA is TGCAGCGTTGAAGTCGGACCAGGACAGGGGAGGTACACCGGGGAGCTGTTTTTT.